This TCR beta chain comes out of a study of blood T cell repertoires in COVID-19. This CDR3 has 15 residues. Trimming took 5 bases from V and 3 from J; bases not matched to a gene: 9. The germline V gene encodes CDR1 SGHTA and CDR2 FQGNSA. Method: immunoSEQ multiplex PCR; TCRdb's copy keeps in-frame clones and lacks some. The repertoire holds about 54,000 clones, with around 86% as singletons. The chain recombines TRBV7-2 with TRBJ2-7; TRBD2 matches 8 bases. Material for sequencing was peripheral blood. This TCR derives from a man aged 50 or older with active COVID-19. CDR3: CASSQSGSNFYEQYF. The DNA of the CDR3 is TGTGCCAGCAGCCAGAGCGGGAGCAACTTCTACGAGCAGTACTTC.